This T cell receptor (beta chain) was captured in a study of blood T cell repertoires in COVID-19. Study overall: Samples of COVID-19 (acute and convalescent) were obtained from the United States, Italy and Spain. The analysed material was cDNA or gDNA that came from T cells, B-cell-depleted T cells, or PBMCs.

Unmatched junction bases numbered 3, after V lost 6 bases and J lost 3 bases. CDR3 length: 15 amino acids. Germline V lookup: CDR1 SGHTA, CDR2 FQGTGA. Profiled with immunoSEQ multiplex PCR; TCRdb holds only in-frame clones, not every one. The repertoire holds 140,000 to 150,000 clones, with 84% as singletons. The sequence was collected from a human donor in a cohort sampled during active COVID-19. The chain has TRBV7-3 and TRBJ2-3, with 13 positions matching TRBD2. Sequenced input: peripheral blood. CDR3 sequence: CASSRTSGRTDTQYF. CDR3 nucleotides: TGTGCCAGCAGTCGGACTAGCGGGAGAACAGATACGCAGTATTTT.